The 22 T cell receptor beta chains below come from one sample, sequenced in a study of cytomegalovirus exposure and HLA in healthy donors. PCR used 60 Vbeta primers and 13 Jbeta primers. The data were produced by immunoSEQ multiplex PCR, yet TCRdb's version contains in-frame clones alone and is incomplete. Found here are approximately 220,000 clones, 75% to 85% of them singletons; the top ten hold over 1.1%. Sequenced: PBMCs. These receptors all stem from a girl aged 10 to 17 in good health and CMV-seronegative.

V is TRBV18 and J is TRBJ1-2; perhaps TRBD1 as D (6 bases). Trimming took 1 base from V and 1 from J, leaving 22 bases between them. Germline lookup yields CDR1 KGHSH and CDR2 LQKENI. The CDR3 covers 19 residues. The CDR3 is CASSPRSTGPGDRNYGYTF. CDR3 DNA: TGTGCCAGCTCACCACGATCCACGGGCCCAGGGGATCGTAACTATGGCTACACCTTC.

CDR3 in amino acids: CASSQDDRPDTQYF. The CDR3 bases are TGCGCCAGCAGCCAAGATGACAGGCCAGATACGCAGTATTTT. The chain combines TRBV4-3 with TRBJ2-3; a possible D gene is TRBD1 (6 bases). Germline CDR1 LGHNA, CDR2 YSLEER. Trimming removed 0 bases at V and 4 bases at J, with 8 bases between. This CDR3 has 14 residues.

About this clone itself: A junction boundary mismatches the germline segment, possibly from a read error. The chain is built from TRBV6-5 and TRBJ1-2; TRBD1 matches 9 bases. This CDR3 is 12 amino acids long. Germline CDR1 is MNHEY and CDR2 is SVGAGI. CDR3 loop: CASTRGQGAFFF. The CDR3 bases are TGTGCCAGCACAAGGGGACAGGGAGCCTTTTTTTTC.

V and J are TRBV19 and TRBJ2-5; weak D call: TRBD2 (6 bases). The J call is uncertain, as TRBJ2-7 better fits the DNA end. Looked up from germline, CDR1 is LNHDA and CDR2 is SQIVND (reference sequence). This CDR3 is built from 13 residues. CDR3 coding DNA: TGTGCCAGTAGTATAGGCTGGGGAGGCGAGCAGTACTTC. Its protein is CASSIGWGGEQYF.

This chain connects TRBV6-5 to TRBJ1-1; 9 bases are a match to TRBD1. The CDR3 covers 13 residues. J was trimmed by 9 bases and V by 6 bases; bases with no gene match: 8. Germline CDR1 and CDR2: MNHEY and SVGAGI. The CDR3 sequence is CASRNRDRDKAFF. The CDR3 DNA reads TGTGCCAGCAGGAACCGGGACAGGGATAAAGCTTTCTTT.

This clone was seen more than once but under ten times. The rearrangement links TRBV5-1 to TRBJ2-1, with D tentatively TRBD1 (6 bases). V shed 0 bases and J shed 5 bases, with 12 bases lying between them. The germline V gene encodes CDR1 SGHRS and CDR2 YFSETQ. This CDR3 is built from 15 residues. In nucleotides, the CDR3 is TGCGCCAGCAGCTTGGATGGACAGATAAACAATGAGCAGTTCTTC. Translating gives CASSLDGQINNEQFF.

The V gene is TRBV10-3, the J gene TRBJ2-3; TRBD1 matches at 8 bases. CDR3 length: 14 residues. Germline CDR1 is ENHRY and CDR2 is SYGVKD. With 5 bases clipped from V and 0 bases from J, the junction kept 1 base outside the gene matches. DNA of the CDR3: TGTGCCATCAGTCCAGGGGGCAGCACAGATACGCAGTATTTT. Protein: CAISPGGSTDTQYF.

This clone turned up a few times. The chain uses TRBV6-6 and TRBJ1-4; weak D call: TRBD1 (6 bases). V dropped 6 bases and J dropped 8 bases, with 16 bases sitting between them. The CDR3 has 14 residues. The V gene's germline CDR1 is MNHNY and CDR2 SVGAGI (reference sequence). CDR3 sequence (DNA): TGTGCCAGCAGGTACAGGTTGGGGGCGGAAAAACTGTTTTTT. This gives the protein CASRYRLGAEKLFF.

This chain uses TRBV5-6 with TRBJ2-7, with a possible D match to TRBD2 (5 bases). The CDR3 contains 15 residues. The V gene lost 4 bases and the J gene lost 2 bases, with 16 bases spanning the gap. CDR1 and CDR2 from the germline V gene are SGHDT and YYEEEE. The CDR3 sequence: CASSLLPDGTYEQYF. Here the CDR3 DNA reads TGTGCCAGCAGCCTCCTCCCGGACGGGACCTACGAGCAGTACTTC.

In its sample, this clone was seen once. The chain couples TRBV30 to TRBJ2-5; TRBD1 agrees at 11 bases. The better agreement between TRBJ2-7 and the DNA end casts doubt on the J call. The length of the CDR3 is 12 residues. CDR1 and CDR2 (germline): GTSNPN, SVGIG (reference sequence). The CDR3 bases are TGTGCCTTAGGGACAGGGGGCTACGAGCAGTACTTC. Amino acids: CALGTGGYEQYF.

In this sample, this clone turned up a few times. The V gene is TRBV4-2, the J gene TRBJ2-7; 12 positions match TRBD2. This CDR3 region has 15 residues. Losses at the gene ends were 3 bases for V and 4 bases for J; bases not matched to a gene: 4. CDR1 and CDR2 from the germline V gene are LGHNA and YNFKEQ. The CDR3 sequence: CASSHLAGGKYEQYF. CDR3 nucleotides: TGTGCCAGCAGCCACCTAGCGGGGGGGAAGTACGAGCAGTACTTC.

The chain links TRBV9 to TRBJ2-5; tentative D call: TRBD1 (6 bases). Germline V lookup: CDR1 SGDLS, CDR2 YYNGEE. V lost 5 bases and J 3 bases, leaving 11 bases between the germline ends. This CDR3 comprises 13 residues. The CDR3 region is CASSRSGEETQYF. CDR3 DNA: TGTGCCAGCAGTAGGTCAGGGGAAGAGACCCAGTACTTC.

The chain joins TRBV7-9 to TRBJ2-7; D unclear. The V gene lost 3 bases and the J gene lost 1 base, with 4 bases spanning the gap. CDR3 length: 12 amino acids. Germline V CDR1 and CDR2: SEHNR, FQNEAQ (reference sequence). In nucleotides, the CDR3 is TGTGCCAGCAGCTTCGTTTCCTACGAGCAGTACTTC. Translating gives CASSFVSYEQYF.

The chain uses TRBV10-3 and TRBJ2-7; weak D call: TRBD1 (5 bases). Germline CDR1 is ENHRY and CDR2 is SYGVKD. CDR3 size: 16 residues. Trimming left V 0 bases short and J 0 bases short, with 12 bases between. CDR3 sequence: CAISESSRASSYEQYF. CDR3 DNA: TGTGCCATCAGTGAGTCGAGCAGGGCCAGCTCCTACGAGCAGTACTTC.

V usage is TRBV7-8 and J usage is TRBJ1-1; the D gene is possibly TRBD1 (5 bases). V lost 5 bases, J lost 0 bases, and 19 bases lay in between. CDR1 and CDR2 (germline): SGHVS, FQNEAQ. The CDR3 loop spans 17 amino acids. The CDR3 nucleotides read TGTGCCAGCAGCCGTTTGGACAAAACCCTGTTGAACACTGAAGCTTTCTTT. Amino acids: CASSRLDKTLLNTEAFF.

J is TRBJ2-2 and V is TRBV19, with 7 bases matching TRBD2. CDR1 is LNHDA and CDR2 is SQIVND in the germline V gene (reference sequence). With 8 bases clipped from V and 7 bases from J, the junction kept 10 bases outside the gene matches. There are 14 residues in the CDR3. CDR3 residues: CASQHGGFSGELFF. CDR3 nucleotides: TGTGCCAGTCAACACGGGGGGTTTAGCGGGGAGCTGTTTTTT.

The chain couples TRBV2 to TRBJ2-6; D is unresolved. The CDR3 covers 15 residues. Trimming cost V 7 bases and J 2 bases, with 12 bases left between them. Germline CDR1 reads SNHLY; CDR2 reads FYNNEI. The CDR3 bases are TGTGCCAGCACACCTTTGGGCACTGGGGCCAACGTCCTGACTTTC. It yields the protein CASTPLGTGANVLTF.

The rearrangement uses TRBV28 and TRBJ1-5; D is unclear. Germline V CDR1 and CDR2: MDHEN, SYDVKM. V lost 8 bases, J lost 5 bases, and 19 bases lay in between. The CDR3 covers 15 residues. CDR3 sequence: CASSPRGRDYQPQHF. The CDR3 region has the DNA TGTGCCAGCTCCCCACGTGGGAGGGATTATCAGCCCCAGCATTTT. Combining the CDR3 with reference TRBV28 and TRBJ1-5 gives the whole variable domain DVKVTQSSRYLVKRTGEKVFLECVQDMDHENMFWYRQDPGLGLRLIYFSYDVKMKEKGDIPEGYSVSREKKERFSLILESASTNQTSMYLCASSPRGRDYQPQHFGDGTRLSIL.

The J gene is TRBJ2-3, the V gene TRBV7-2; unclear D gene. Germline CDR1 is SGHTA and CDR2 is FQGNSA. V was cut by 5 bases and J by 7 bases, with 10 bases left in between. CDR3 length: 12 amino acids. For the CDR3, the DNA is TGTGCCAGCAGCGTTGCTAGAAATACGCAGTATTTT. Translation gives CASSVARNTQYF. The full variable domain, rest sourced from reference TRBV7-2 and TRBJ2-3, is GAGVSQSPSNKVTEKGKDVELRCDPISGHTALYWYRQSLGQGLEFLIYFQGNSAPDKSGLPSDRFSAERTGGSVSTLTIQRTQQEDSAVYLCASSVARNTQYFGPGTRLTVL.

The rearrangement joins TRBV6-5 to TRBJ1-5; D is unclear. This CDR3 comprises 13 residues. Germline CDR1 and CDR2: MNHEY and SVGAGI. V dropped 6 bases and J dropped 1 base, with 7 bases sitting between them. The CDR3 spells CASRETSNQPQHF. The CDR3 region has the DNA TGTGCCAGCAGGGAGACGAGCAATCAGCCCCAGCATTTT.

The chain links TRBV5-1 to TRBJ2-7, with D maybe TRBD1 (6 bases). Per germline, CDR1 SGHRS and CDR2 YFSETQ. Between the trimmed V and J ends, which lost 4 bases and 3 bases, there was a span of 14 bases. The CDR3 totals 14 residues. CDR3 in amino acids: CASSPQDSCYEQYF. CDR3 DNA: TGCGCCAGCAGCCCCCAGGACAGTTGCTACGAGCAGTACTTC.

The genes are TRBV28 and TRBJ1-1, with TRBD1 matching 10 bases. This CDR3 spans 17 amino acids. Trimming at V came to 5 bases and at J to 1 base, leaving 10 bases not matched to a gene. Germline-derived CDR1 and CDR2 are MDHEN and SYDVKM. Written as DNA, the CDR3 is TGTGCCAGCAGTCTCCCGACAGGGGGCAAATGGAACACTGAAGCTTTCTTT. Protein: CASSLPTGGKWNTEAFF. Based on the CDR3 plus reference TRBV28 and TRBJ1-1, the full variable domain is DVKVTQSSRYLVKRTGEKVFLECVQDMDHENMFWYRQDPGLGLRLIYFSYDVKMKEKGDIPEGYSVSREKKERFSLILESASTNQTSMYLCASSLPTGGKWNTEAFFGQGTRLTVV.